Listed here are 8 T cell receptor beta chains from one sample, sequenced in a study of cytomegalovirus exposure and HLA in healthy donors. PCR involved 60 Vbeta and 13 Jbeta primers. The repertoire was sequenced with immunoSEQ multiplex PCR; TCRdb's copy has only in-frame clones and lacks some. The sample has about 120,000 clones, around 60% seen once. The sequencing input was PBMCs. The source is a man aged 35 to 55 in good health and CMV-seropositive.

This clone was detected only a few times. V usage is TRBV5-5 and J usage is TRBJ2-1; 12 bases are shared with TRBD2. Looked up from germline, CDR1 is SGHKS and CDR2 is YYEKEE (reference sequence). This CDR3 region has 15 residues. Unmatched junction bases numbered 5, after V lost 4 bases and J lost 6 bases. For the CDR3, the DNA is TGTGCCAGCAGCAAACTAGCGGGAGGTACCAATGAGCAGTTCTTC. Its protein is CASSKLAGGTNEQFF. The full variable domain, with the rest looked up from reference TRBV5-5 and TRBJ2-1, is DAGVTQSPTHLIKTRGQQVTLRCSPISGHKSVSWYQQVLGQGPQFIFQYYEKEERGRGNFPDRFSARQFPNYSSELNVNALLLGDSALYLCASSKLAGGTNEQFFGPGTRLTVL.

This clone was seen once. The CDR3 loop is CASSPGQGNQPQHF. For the CDR3, the DNA is TGTGCCAGCTCACCTGGACAGGGGAATCAGCCCCAGCATTTT. The V and J genes are TRBV18 and TRBJ1-5; 9 bases match TRBD1. V was pared by 3 bases and J by 4 bases, with 1 base of the junction left unmatched. The length of the CDR3 is 14 residues. Looked up from germline, CDR1 is KGHSH and CDR2 is LQKENI.

The rearrangement uses TRBV15 and TRBJ1-6; 10 bases agree with TRBD1. Germline CDR1 LNHNV, CDR2 YYDKDF (reference sequence). The trim removed 1 base at V and 7 bases at J, leaving 1 base unmatched. The CDR3 is 15 residues long. CDR3 nucleotide sequence: TGTGCCACCAGCAGAGTGGGACAGGGGAATTCACCCCTCCACTTT. Its translation: CATSRVGQGNSPLHF.

This clone was counted between two and nine times. Written as DNA, the CDR3 is TGTGCCAGCAGCCCTCTAGCGGGAGAGGCGGATACGCAGTATTTT. Translation: CASSPLAGEADTQYF. The chain recombines TRBV11-2 with TRBJ2-3; 10 bases agree with TRBD2. The CDR3 is made up of 15 amino acids. The germline V gene encodes CDR1 SGHAT and CDR2 FQNNGV. The V segment lost 5 bases and the J segment 6 bases; nucleotides outside the gene matches: 8.

This clone was found a few times. The V and J genes are TRBV9 and TRBJ2-3; D might be TRBD2 (7 bases). Germline CDR1 reads SGDLS; CDR2 reads YYNGEE. The V and J ends lost 0 bases and 4 bases respectively, with 12 bases between them. This CDR3 comprises 15 residues. CDR3: CASSVGGGGADTQYF. The CDR3 bases are TGTGCCAGCAGCGTAGGGGGCGGGGGCGCAGATACGCAGTATTTT.

The chain combines TRBV19 with TRBJ1-1; unclear D gene. Trimming took off 3 bases at V and 4 bases at J, with 9 bases between the two ends. This CDR3 region has 13 residues. CDR1 and CDR2 (germline): LNHDA, SQIVND (reference sequence). The CDR3 loop is CASSIAGSTEAFF. In DNA, the CDR3 is TGTGCCAGTAGTATCGCGGGGAGCACTGAAGCTTTCTTT.

In DNA, the CDR3 is TGTGCCATCAGTGTAGGGGAGGATTCACCCCTCCACTTT. Its translation is CAISVGEDSPLHF. The rearrangement links TRBV10-3 to TRBJ1-6; possible D gene TRBD1, 5 bases. The CDR3 length is 13 residues. V was cut by 4 bases and J by 8 bases, with 9 bases left in between. CDR1 and CDR2 (germline): ENHRY, SYGVKD.

On this clone: This specimen includes other DNA sequences encoding the same CDR3. This rearrangement joins TRBV6-1 to TRBJ2-6; D gene uncertain. CDR1 and CDR2 from the germline V gene are MNHNS and SASEGT. CDR3 length: 15 amino acids. Trimming left V 7 bases short and J 0 bases short, with 10 bases between. The CDR3 sequence: CASTPVVSGANVLTF. Here the CDR3 DNA reads TGTGCCAGCACCCCGGTTGTCTCTGGGGCCAACGTCCTGACTTTC.